These 7 T cell receptor beta chains originate from one sample sequenced in a study of cytomegalovirus exposure and HLA in healthy donors. The PCR made use of 60 Vbeta and 13 Jbeta primers. Data came from immunoSEQ multiplex PCR; TCRdb stores just in-frame clones and leaves some out. The table lists 200,000 to 250,000 clones, approximately 80% of them singletons. Sequencing was performed on PBMCs. These receptors were obtained from a boy aged 2 to 10 in good health and CMV-seronegative.

This clone was counted once. Relative to the germline gene, one junction end is altered; a read error may explain this. The J gene is TRBJ2-5, the V gene TRBV5-6; TRBD2 matches at 9 bases. CDR3 size: 17 residues. Germline V gene data show CDR1 as SGHDT and CDR2 as YYEEEE. The CDR3, as DNA: TGTGCCAGCAGCTTGGCTCTTTTGCGGGAGGGCCAAGGGACCCAGTACTTC. It is translated as CASSLALLREGQGTQYF.

CDR3 sequence reads: CASGPRGETQYF. The CDR3 DNA follows: TGTGCTAGTGGCCCCCGGGGAGAGACCCAGTACTTC. The chain recombines TRBV12-5 with TRBJ2-5; D is perhaps TRBD2 (5 bases). The V gene lost 6 bases and the J gene lost 4 bases, with 9 bases spanning the gap. Germline lookup yields CDR1 LGHNT and CDR2 FRNRAP. This CDR3 is built from 12 residues.

The gene calls are TRBV30 and TRBJ2-7; the D gene is possibly TRBD1 (6 bases). The CDR3 totals 13 residues. Trimming cost V 2 bases and J 3 bases, with 11 bases left between them. Looked up from germline, CDR1 is GTSNPN and CDR2 is SVGIG (reference sequence). The CDR3 reads CAWSWGQSYEQYF. In DNA, the CDR3 is TGTGCCTGGAGTTGGGGGCAGAGCTACGAGCAGTACTTC.

The genes are TRBV4-2 and TRBJ2-5, with a tentative D call TRBD2 (6 bases). The germline V gene has CDR1 LGHNA and CDR2 YNFKEQ. Trimming removed 0 bases from V and 2 bases from J, with 13 bases in between. The CDR3 extends over 16 amino acids. The CDR3, as DNA: TGTGCCAGCAGCCAAGATCGGGACTTCCTACAAGAGACCCAGTACTTC. Translation: CASSQDRDFLQETQYF.

The rearrangement joins TRBV11-2 to TRBJ2-1; D is perhaps TRBD1 (6 bases). V dropped 3 bases and J dropped 1 base, with 10 bases sitting between them. The CDR3 runs to 15 residues. Germline CDR1 reads SGHAT; CDR2 reads FQNNGV. As DNA, the CDR3 is TGTGCCAGCAGCTTTACCAGGGGTTCCTACAATGAGCAGTTCTTC. Translation gives CASSFTRGSYNEQFF.

CDR3 protein: CASSLSLGQATNEKLFF. In nucleotides, the CDR3 is TGTGCCAGCAGTTTATCGTTGGGGCAGGCAACTAATGAAAAACTGTTTTTT. The chain combines TRBV27 with TRBJ1-4; D possibly corresponds to TRBD1 (5 bases). Trimming cost V 0 bases and J 0 bases, with 11 bases left between them. This CDR3 region has 17 residues. Germline CDR1 and CDR2: MNHEY and SMNVEV (reference sequence).

The CDR3 DNA follows: TGCGCCAGCAGCATTTGGGGTAGCGGGAGCCAAGAGACCCAGTACTTC. Translated: CASSIWGSGSQETQYF. V and J are TRBV4-1 and TRBJ2-5, with 9 nucleotides matching TRBD2. Germline V gene data show CDR1 as MGHRA and CDR2 as YSYEKL. This CDR3 contains 16 residues. Trimming cost V 5 bases and J 1 base; bases outside gene matches: 8.